The clone carrying this T cell receptor (beta chain) was recorded many times. Its antigen is unknown. For TCR beta, libraries came from iRepertoire HTBI primers and Arm-PCR of CDR3 regions. Each CDR3 protein is one row after TCRdb ran MiXCR on the multiplex PCR reads. This sample has 300,000 to 400,000 distinct CDR3 sequences, with around 17% found just once. The germline CDR1 and CDR2 sequences are KGHSH and LQKENI. This CDR3 is 15 amino acids long. V lost 4 bases and J lost 1; bases outside the gene matches: 4. Specified time point: newly diagnosed GD, antithyroid drugs for less than 3 months. The TCR library was prepared using RNA isolated from PBMCs. These data are taken from a study of regulatory T cells in long-lasting Graves disease. Findings of the study overall: TRBV28 was favored in persistent disease, as were TRBJ1-2 and TRBJ2-5.

This same sample was also part of a study on T cells in Graves' hyperthyroidism and ophthalmopathy.

The sequence came from a man in his forties with Graves disease. Sequenced here: peripheral blood mononuclear cells (PBMCs), sampled at new diagnosis, from a patient treated with antithyroid drugs. The V gene is TRBV18, the J gene TRBJ1-5; 7 bases match TRBD1. The DNA for the CDR3 is TGTGCCAGCTCACTAACAGGGGTGAGCAATCAGCCCCAGCATTTT. Its protein is CASSLTGVSNQPQHF. Full variable domain (rest looked up from reference TRBV18 and TRBJ1-5): NAGVMQNPRHLVRRRGQEARLRCSPMKGHSHVYWYRQLPEEGLKFMVYLQKENIIDESGMPKERFSAEFPKEGPSILRIQQVVRGDSAAYFCASSLTGVSNQPQHFGDGTRLSIL.